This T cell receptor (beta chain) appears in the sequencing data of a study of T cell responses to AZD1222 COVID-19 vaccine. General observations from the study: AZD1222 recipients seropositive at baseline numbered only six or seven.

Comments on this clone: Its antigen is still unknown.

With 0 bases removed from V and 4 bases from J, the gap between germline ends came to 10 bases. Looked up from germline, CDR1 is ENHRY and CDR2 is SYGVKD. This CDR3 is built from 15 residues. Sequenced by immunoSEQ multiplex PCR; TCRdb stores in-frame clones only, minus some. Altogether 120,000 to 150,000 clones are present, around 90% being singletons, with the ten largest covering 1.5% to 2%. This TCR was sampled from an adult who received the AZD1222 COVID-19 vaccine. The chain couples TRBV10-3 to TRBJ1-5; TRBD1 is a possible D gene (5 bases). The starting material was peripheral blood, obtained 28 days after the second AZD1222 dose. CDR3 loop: CAISESGTVNQPQHF. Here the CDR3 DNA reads TGTGCCATCAGTGAGTCGGGGACGGTGAATCAGCCCCAGCATTTT.